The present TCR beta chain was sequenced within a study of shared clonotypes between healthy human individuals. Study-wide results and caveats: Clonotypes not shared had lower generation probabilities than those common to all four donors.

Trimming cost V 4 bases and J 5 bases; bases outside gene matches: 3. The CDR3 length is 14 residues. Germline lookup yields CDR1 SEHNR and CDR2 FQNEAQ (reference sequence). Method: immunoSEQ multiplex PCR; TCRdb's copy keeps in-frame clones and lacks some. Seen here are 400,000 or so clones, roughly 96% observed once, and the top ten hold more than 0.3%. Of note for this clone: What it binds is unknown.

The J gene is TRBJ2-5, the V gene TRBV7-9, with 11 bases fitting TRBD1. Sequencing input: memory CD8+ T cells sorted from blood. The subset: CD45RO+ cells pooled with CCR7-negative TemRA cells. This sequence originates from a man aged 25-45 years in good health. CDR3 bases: TGTGCCAGCAGCTCGGACAGGGGGCTGGAGACCCAGTACTTC. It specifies CASSSDRGLETQYF.